The 11 T cell receptor beta chains listed next were all sequenced from one sample in a study of blood T cells in healthy people across ages. Sample-barcoded 5' priming and a J-beta primer mix drove a second PCR of roughly 6 to 12 cycles. Each CDR3 protein gets one entry after TCRdb re-called the 5' RACE reads with MiXCR. The sample holds about 500,000 distinct CDR3 sequences, 24% seen once. This sample also belongs to another study, concerning T cells of mothers and their children.

The sequenced sample was blood. The receptors come from a boy aged 10-17 years in good health.

This clonotype was counted between two and nine times. V is TRBV20-1 and J is TRBJ2-3; 9 bases are shared with TRBD1. The J segment lost 5 bases and the V segment lost 6 bases, leaving 9 bases of the junction unmatched. Germline V CDR1 and CDR2: DFQATT, SNEGSKA (reference sequence). The CDR3 has 14 amino acids. The CDR3 DNA follows: TGCAGTGCCAATATACAGGGGGCGGGAGATACGCAGTATTTT. Encoded protein: CSANIQGAGDTQYF.

This clonotype was detected many times. CDR3 nucleotide sequence: TGTGCCAGCAGTTTTCATTTGGGGGTTCTGACATACGAGCAGTACTTC. Protein product: CASSFHLGVLTYEQYF. The V call is TRBV28, the J call TRBJ2-7, with D perhaps TRBD1 or TRBD2 (5 bases each). V dropped 3 bases and J dropped 4 bases, with 19 bases sitting between them. CDR1 and CDR2 (germline): MDHEN, SYDVKM. The CDR3 totals 16 residues.

CDR3 residues: CASSLTSGEKLFF. CDR3 nucleotide sequence: TGTGCCAGCAGTTTGACCAGCGGGGAAAAACTGTTTTTT. The V and J genes are TRBV12-3 or TRBV12-4 and TRBJ1-4, with unresolved D. V was cut by 3 bases and J by 8 bases, with 10 bases left in between. This CDR3 is built from 13 residues.

The CDR3 sequence: CASSQDSTDTQYF. Written as DNA, the CDR3 is TGTGCCAGCAGCCAGGATTCCACAGATACGCAGTATTTT. The chain is built from TRBV3-1 and TRBJ2-3; D call uncertain. The length of the CDR3 is 13 residues. V lost 3 bases to trimming and J lost 2 bases, with 6 bases between them. CDR1 is LGHDT and CDR2 is YNNKEL in the germline V gene (reference sequence).

This clonotype was detected only a few times. V is TRBV7-9 and J is TRBJ2-1; TRBD2 matches 7 bases. Per germline, CDR1 SEHNR and CDR2 FQNEAQ (reference sequence). The J segment lost 3 bases and the V segment lost 6 bases, leaving 5 bases of the junction unmatched. This CDR3 has 14 amino acids. The CDR3 DNA follows: TGTGCCAGCAGTCTCAGCGGGAACTACAATGAGCAGTTCTTC. This translates into CASSLSGNYNEQFF.

This clonotype has only a few counts. This sequence joins TRBV27 and TRBJ2-1, with 7 bases aligning to TRBD2. Germline CDR1 and CDR2: MNHEY and SMNVEV (reference sequence). The V gene end was trimmed by 5 bases and the J gene end by 3 bases; junction bases not matched to a gene: 4. The CDR3 is 14 residues long. The CDR3 here is CASSRRGVYNEQFF. For the CDR3, the DNA is TGTGCCAGCAGTAGACGGGGGGTCTACAATGAGCAGTTCTTC.

The CDR3 sequence is CASRYRRGDFYNSPLHF. The CDR3 nucleotides read TGTGCCAGCAGATATCGGAGAGGTGATTTTTATAATTCACCCCTCCACTTT. This rearrangement joins TRBV12-3 or TRBV12-4 to TRBJ1-6; D not certain. CDR3 length equals 17 residues. The germline V and J ends were trimmed by 6 bases and 4 bases, with 19 bases remaining between them.

The sample holds many counts of this clonotype. The chain couples TRBV29-1 to TRBJ1-3, with no clear D. The CDR3 length is 14 residues. The germline CDR1 and CDR2 sequences are SQVTM and ANQGSEA. The V and J ends lost 3 bases and 0 bases respectively, with 9 bases between them. The CDR3 DNA follows: TGCAGCGTTGAGTGGGCAGACTCTGGAAACACCATATATTTT. It encodes CSVEWADSGNTIYF.

The rearrangement links TRBV7-2 to TRBJ2-7; D gene unclear. Germline V gene data show CDR1 as SGHTA and CDR2 as FQGNSA. V lost 4 bases and J lost 3, with 16 bases in between. CDR3 length: 15 residues. CDR3 nucleotide sequence: TGTGCCAGCAGCTCCGACGGCAGGTTAAACTACGAGCAGTACTTC. Encoded protein: CASSSDGRLNYEQYF. Full variable domain (rest looked up from reference TRBV7-2 and TRBJ2-7): GAGVSQSPSNKVTEKGKDVELRCDPISGHTALYWYRQSLGQGLEFLIYFQGNSAPDKSGLPSDRFSAERTGGSVSTLTIQRTQQEDSAVYLCASSSDGRLNYEQYFGPGTRLTVT.

In its sample, this clonotype was seen a few times. This chain uses TRBV4-2 with TRBJ1-4; D remains unclear. This CDR3 spans 13 amino acids. Germline V gene lookup returns CDR1 LGHNA and CDR2 YNFKEQ. V lost 8 bases and J 12 bases, leaving 19 bases between the germline ends. In DNA form, the CDR3 reads TGTGCCAGCGGAGAAGCAGAGGCCAATGAACTGTTTTTT. Translated: CASGEAEANELFF.

This chain connects TRBV7-9 to TRBJ1-2; D is perhaps TRBD1 (5 bases). In germline, CDR1 is SEHNR, CDR2 FQNEAQ (reference sequence). V was pared by 2 bases and J by 8 bases, with 30 bases between. The CDR3 has 19 residues. In DNA, the CDR3 is TGTGCCAGCAGCTTAAGGTTCTGGAAAACCAGGGCGGTAGAGAGGGGCTACACCTTC. Amino acid sequence: CASSLRFWKTRAVERGYTF.